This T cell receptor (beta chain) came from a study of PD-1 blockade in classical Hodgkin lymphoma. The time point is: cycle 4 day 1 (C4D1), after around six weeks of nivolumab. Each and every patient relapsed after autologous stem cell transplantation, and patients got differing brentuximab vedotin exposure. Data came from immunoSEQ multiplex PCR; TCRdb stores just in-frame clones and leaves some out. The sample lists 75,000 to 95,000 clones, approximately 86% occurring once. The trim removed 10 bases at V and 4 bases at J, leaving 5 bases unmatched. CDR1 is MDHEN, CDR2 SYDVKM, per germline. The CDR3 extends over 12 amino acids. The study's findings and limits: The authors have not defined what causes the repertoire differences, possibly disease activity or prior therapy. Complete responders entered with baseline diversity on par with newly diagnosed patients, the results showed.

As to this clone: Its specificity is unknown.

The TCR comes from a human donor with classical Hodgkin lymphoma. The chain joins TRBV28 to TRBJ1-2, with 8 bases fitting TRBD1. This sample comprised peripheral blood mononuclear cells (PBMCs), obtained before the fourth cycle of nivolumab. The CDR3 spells CATPQGAYGYTF. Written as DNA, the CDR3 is TGTGCCACTCCGCAGGGGGCCTATGGCTACACCTTC.